Each of the 5 T cell receptor beta chains below was sequenced from the same sample in a study of Graves' ophthalmopathy and Graves' hyperthyroidism. Using RNA transcripts, the TCR beta CDR3 regions were amplified. An opening RT-PCR round employed HTBI primers and preceded a second-round multiplex PCR. MiXCR, applied by TCRdb to the multiplex PCR reads, yields one record per CDR3 protein. Here the sample spans under 400,000 distinct CDR3 sequences, 17% being singletons. The source material was peripheral blood. The source is an adult man with Graves' ophthalmopathy.

This clonotype has at least ten counts. V gene TRBV25-1 combines with J gene TRBJ1-6, with a tentative D call TRBD1 (5 bases). Trimming shortened V by 1 base and J by 4 bases, and 8 bases separated the two germline ends. CDR3 size: 15 residues. Germline CDR1 and CDR2: MGHDK and SYGVNS. CDR3 sequence (DNA): TGTGCCAGCAGTGAATCAGGGAGGTATAATTCACCCCTCCACTTT. Residues: CASSESGRYNSPLHF.

This clonotype was picked up many times. This chain links TRBV20-1 with TRBJ2-5, with 8 bases that match TRBD2. CDR1 is DFQATT and CDR2 is SNEGSKA in the germline V gene (reference sequence). V dropped 4 bases and J dropped 5; count of bases not matched to a gene: 6. The CDR3 is made up of 13 amino acids. As DNA, the CDR3 is TGCAGTGCTACGGGAGGGCAGGAGGAGACCCAGTACTTC. Protein product: CSATGGQEETQYF.

This clonotype was seen at least ten times. This clone may be a read error of a much larger clone one base away. The chain is built from TRBV9 and TRBJ1-2; D is uncertain. The CDR3 consists of 17 residues. Trimming cost V 0 bases and J 3 bases, with 18 bases left between them. The germline CDR1 and CDR2 sequences are SGDLS and YYNGEE. Here the CDR3 DNA reads TGTGCCAGCAGCGTAGATACGGGCATCAACGCTGACTATGGCTACACCTTC. Residues: CASSVDTGINADYGYTF. Full variable domain (rest looked up from reference TRBV9 and TRBJ1-2): DSGVTQTPKHLITATGQRVTLRCSPRSGDLSVYWYQQSLDQGLQFLIQYYNGEERAKGNILERFSAQQFPDLHSELNLSSLELGDSALYFCASSVDTGINADYGYTFGSGTRLTVV.

This clonotype came up many times. CDR3 sequence: CAWSGGGVSYEQYF. The CDR3 DNA reads as TGTGCCTGGAGTGGGGGGGGGGTCTCCTACGAGCAGTACTTC. The rearrangement links TRBV30 to TRBJ2-7, with TRBD2 matching 7 bases. The CDR3 is made up of 14 amino acids. Germline V lookup: CDR1 GTSNPN, CDR2 SVGIG (reference sequence). V shed 1 base and J 0 bases; nucleotides not matched to a gene: 3.

This chain connects TRBV12-3 or TRBV12-4 to TRBJ2-7; perhaps TRBD1 as D (6 bases). The end of the DNA fits TRBJ2-1 better, so the J call may be wrong. The CDR3 is 15 amino acids. This CDR3 reads CASSPPIGGYDEQFF. The CDR3 bases are TGTGCCAGCAGTCCACCGATAGGGGGATACGACGAGCAGTTCTTC.